This TCR beta chain stems from a study of T cell responses to AZD1222 COVID-19 vaccine. V lost 7 bases and J lost 0, with 12 bases in between. CDR1 is SNHLY, CDR2 FYNNEI, per germline. The CDR3 sequence is 14 residues long. The data were produced by immunoSEQ multiplex PCR, yet TCRdb's version contains in-frame clones alone and is incomplete. The sample carries about 200,000 clones, around 93% recorded once. This chain joins TRBV2 and TRBJ1-1; tentative D call: TRBD1 (6 bases). The sample in question was peripheral blood, obtained 28 days after the second AZD1222 dose. The TCR originated in an adult who received the AZD1222 COVID-19 vaccine. The CDR3 reads CASNQGTMNTEAFF. The CDR3 bases are TGTGCCAGCAATCAGGGGACCATGAACACTGAAGCTTTCTTT.